This paragraph covers one TCR beta chain sequence. The target of this receptor is not known. Per-base quality was not reported, and no clone a single base away is much larger than it. The library was generated by the immunoSEQ multiplex PCR assay. For the multiplex PCR, a mixture combining 60 forward primers for TCR Vbeta segments and 13 reverse primers for TCR Jbeta segments was used. The CDR3 region of rearranged TCR beta genes was amplified from genomic DNA by a multiplex PCR assay. On the Illumina HiSeq System, the amplified TCR beta libraries were sequenced as 87-base-pair reads. Under the source paper's analysis protocol: Across the roughly 640 repertoires, a later analysis counted some 81 million unique TCR beta chains, about 10 million of which were shared by at least two donors. Raw reads were error-corrected and collapsed into unique sequences with a nearest-neighbor algorithm that merged closely related sequences to remove PCR and sequencing errors. V, D and J gene segments were assigned by aligning CDR3 sequences to IMGT reference sequences. For a sequence to be retained, a match of at least six nucleotides to both a V gene segment and a J gene segment was required. Rearrangements were called productive when the CDR3 lacked stop codons and stayed in frame with V and J; all others were non-productive. Following IMGT convention, CDR3 was defined as the stretch from the second conserved V-encoded cysteine up to the conserved J-encoded phenylalanine. Sequences without an unambiguous match to a single V gene segment were excluded from the earlier analysis of approximately 600 of the donors. In an earlier analysis of 587 of the donors, a V segment was called functional when productive rearrangements were above 56.7%, and segregating when the standard deviation between donors exceeded 5%. To diagnose cytomegalovirus status from the catalog of TCR beta chain sequences, a statistical classification framework was built. V and J gene assignment, in a later analysis, came from comparing TCR nucleotide sequences with IMGT/GENE-DB human TR gene sequences. Using the TCRdist pipeline, a later analysis assigned CDR3 sequences along with most-parsimonious VDJ recombination scenarios. In a later analysis, each TCR beta chain was defined by its CDR3 amino acid sequence together with its V-gene family, and reads lacking a unique V-gene family were excluded. In a later analysis, 450 to 600 highly shared, low-generation-probability nucleotide sequences were removed to address suspected cross-contamination and a sequencing artifact. In a later analysis, a clonal expansion index was calculated for each public chain from normalized within-repertoire ranks of inferred template counts. In a later analysis, generation probabilities were computed with a VDJ recombination model fitted to out-of-frame rearrangements, and the resulting probabilities were checked against IGoR. A later analysis scored TCR-TCR, TCR-HLA and TCR-CMV co-occurrence with hypergeometric tests, applying a repertoire-size bias correction to TCR pairs. In a later analysis, false discovery rates were estimated by permuting HLA or CMV assignments 20 times. A later analysis grouped co-occurring TCRs with DBSCAN, adding TCRdist sequence similarity when clustering within HLA-allele-positive subsets. For co-occurrence clustering, repertoires with fewer than 30,000 or more than 120,000 public chains were excluded, along with a handful of repertoires with anomalous nucleotide sharing. Sourced from immuneACCESS, this table was stored by TCRdb with only in-frame sequences that have V and J called. A share of the clones is absent; for the studies checked, an unresolved V gene accounts for under half, and the remainder has no known explanation. V, J and clone size reflect that table, while D and trimming were determined from the DNA. This sample comprises over 130,000 clones, 50% to 75% of them detected only once. The ten largest account for approximately 6.6% of the sample.

The cohort comprised 666 healthy bone marrow donors. Cohort members were all nominally healthy when sampled, although unrecorded immune exposures were likely present. The donor was CMV seropositive and belonged to the group of 250 to 300 seropositive cohort members. A peripheral blood sample was provided by each donor, and peripheral blood mononuclear cells were used for TCR beta sequencing. Genomic DNA extraction from the blood cell samples was performed with the Qiagen DNeasy Blood Extraction Kit. This entry is derived from a study of cytomegalovirus exposure and HLA in healthy donors (TCRdb year 2017). About the full investigation: In an earlier analysis of approximately 640 of the donors, approximately 260 Gb of sequence data and just under 120 million unique TCR beta sequences from 150 million to 200 million T cells were reported. Around 320 gigabases of sequencing data and tens of millions of unique TCR sequences were included in an early release covering under 650 HLA-typed donors. Of the 300 to 450 genotyped donors, 81% fell in the genetic ancestry cluster associated with self-reported Caucasian donors. The aim of the study was to test whether cataloging public T cell receptors could identify signatures of past pathogen exposure. The T cell repertoires of 700 or so subjects were profiled by immunosequencing and related to cytomegalovirus serostatus. In addition to the first cohort of 650 to 750 subjects, a separate validation cohort of 120 different subjects was used. To predict cytomegalovirus infection status, the study combined high-throughput TCR immunosequencing, statistical association of individual TCRs with disease status, and machine learning. In a later analysis, previously published TCR beta repertoires from about 670 donors were re-analyzed and high-resolution HLA genotyping was added so that TCR occurrence patterns could be studied. Rather than drawing on any new phenotypic data, the later analysis identified candidate immune exposures from TCR beta sequences and the way those sequences occurred across donors. To decide whether each TCR beta V gene segment behaved as functional or pseudogenic, an earlier analysis of some 540 of the donors relied on high-throughput TCR beta sequencing. Donor age, sex, ethnicity and CMV serostatus were compiled together with the repertoire data. Genome-wide SNP genotypes for about 65% of the roughly 670 donors were used in a later genetic analysis, which treated that subset as a discovery cohort. Every discovery cohort repertoire had been produced on one sequencing platform. Class I and class II HLA loci were covered by the typing at four-digit resolution. Typing coverage differed by locus: A, B, C, DRB1 and DQB1 were typed in about 620-630 donors, DQA1 in around 500, DPA1 in around 580, and DPB1 in around 490. Four to six DR-DQ haplotypes were handled as single units for association and clustering, since linkage in the cohort was strong. Among about 400 genotyped donors of the cohort, an average of about 240,000 unique TCR beta nucleotide sequences was sequenced per donor, of which about 18% were non-productive.

Results the study describes overall, beyond this receptor: A few of the identified cytomegalovirus-associated TCR beta chains were confirmed in vitro to be specific for cytomegalovirus antigens. The classifier was reported to diagnose cytomegalovirus status with high specificity and sensitivity in both the original and validation cohorts. A later analysis found that most CMV-associated TCR beta chains appeared HLA-restricted, with HLA associations seemingly driven largely by CMV exposure. An earlier analysis of approximately 570 of the donors showed that most TCR beta V segments appeared in productive rearrangements either about 90% or about 30% of the time, which broadly matched IMGT annotations. A further reported finding was that TCR beta sequences accurately predicted the HLA-A and HLA-B alleles for most subjects in the first cohort. Immune exposure information for the cohort was limited to CMV serostatus. Because some donors lacked HLA typing at each locus, the association tests relied only on the typed subset. In a later analysis, some 17,000 TCR beta sequences were associated with specific HLA alleles at a false discovery rate of 0.05. Correlated functional status among segregating V segments might be attributable to linkage disequilibrium, but an unknown experimental factor could not be ruled out. According to the authors, the approach could potentially be generalized to other disease states and immunological phenotypes. Because counts were too low, more than 15 rarely observed V segments, including chromosome 9 orphons, were left out of the earlier analysis of about 620 of the donors. In a later analysis, HLA-associated TCR beta chains were found to be more clonally expanded and to have lower generation probabilities than equally common non-associated chains. Only TCR beta chains were sequenced in this cohort, and the absence of alpha or paired-chain data limited detectable features. According to a later genetic analysis, donors in an Asian-associated ancestry cluster had fewer N-insertions in productive TCRs than the approximately 710-donor mean. The study gave a list of 150 to 200 TCR beta chains associated with cytomegalovirus. Because the 87-base-pair reads could not distinguish some IMGT-functional V segments, including TRBV6-2 and TRBV6-3, those segments were excluded. The presence/absence analyses assumed that sequencing depth was roughly uniform across donors, and that assumption may not be true. A cluster of highly shared sequence variants was judged likely to represent a technical artifact of the sequencing pipeline. Across donors, most TCR sequences were observed very rarely, whereas some public TCRs were present in many individuals. When HLA alleles, especially DR and DQ, strongly co-occurred, attributing TCR associations to individual alleles was difficult. Several of the top co-occurrence clusters appeared to be linked to parvovirus B19, influenza, CMV and Epstein-Barr virus, according to a later analysis. According to a later analysis, TCR association rates differed among HLA loci, with DRB1 alleles showing the most associated TCRs and HLA-C alleles showing the fewest. An association between a missense DCLRE1C variant and V-gene and J-gene trimming of TCR beta chains was found in a later genetic analysis and replicated in an independent cohort.

The CDR3 contains 15 residues, cysteine and phenylalanine counted. Of all the DNA, just the CDR3 is kept, 45 bases in frame from base 1. The germline V gene sets CDR1 to LGHNA and CDR2 to YSLEER. This TCR was sampled from a woman aged 55-69 years in good health and CMV-seropositive. The chain employs TRBV4-3 and TRBJ2-5; 8 central nucleotides agree with TRBD2. The DNA end is more similar to TRBJ2-7, so the J call may be wrong. Sequenced sample: PBMCs. The CDR3 in this case is CASSQAPGLGYEQYF. The nucleotide sequence is given as TGCGCCAGCAGCCAAGCGCCGGGACTAGGTTACGAGCAGTACTTC.